Here is one T cell receptor (beta chain) with its context. This CDR3 has 17 amino acids. CDR1 and CDR2 (germline): SGHNT, YYREEE (reference sequence). Unmatched junction bases numbered 7, after V lost 1 base and J lost 1 base. The data originate from a study of technical replicates of blood from a few donors. Clones were sequenced by immunoSEQ multiplex PCR, and TCRdb holds only the in-frame ones, with some missing. The table lists about 79,000 clones, 90% to 95% of them singletons. This rearrangement joins TRBV5-4 to TRBJ1-4, with TRBD1 matching 7 bases. Sequences were obtained from T cells isolated from PBMCs. This receptor was identified in a human donor in good health. In DNA, the CDR3 is TGTGCCAGCAGCTTGAGACAGGGTCTCTTAACTAATGAAAAACTGTTTTTT. This sequence encodes CASSLRQGLLTNEKLFF.